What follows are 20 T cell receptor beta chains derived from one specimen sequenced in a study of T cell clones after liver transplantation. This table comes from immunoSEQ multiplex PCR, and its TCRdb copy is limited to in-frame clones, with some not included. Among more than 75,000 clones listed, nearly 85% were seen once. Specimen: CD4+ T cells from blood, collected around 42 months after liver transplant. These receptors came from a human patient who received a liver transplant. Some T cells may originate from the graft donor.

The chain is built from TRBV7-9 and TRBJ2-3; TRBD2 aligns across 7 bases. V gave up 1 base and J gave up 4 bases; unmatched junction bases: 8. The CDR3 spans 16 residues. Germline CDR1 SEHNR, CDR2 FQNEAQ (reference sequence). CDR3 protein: CASSLGTSPAPDTQYF. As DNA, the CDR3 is TGTGCCAGCAGCTTAGGGACTAGTCCCGCCCCAGATACGCAGTATTTT.

CDR3 in amino acids: CASSTDPIYGYTF. As DNA, the CDR3 is TGTGCCAGCAGCACGGATCCGATCTATGGCTACACCTTC. The chain combines TRBV6-5 with TRBJ1-2; D is uncertain. This CDR3 contains 13 residues. Germline CDR1 and CDR2: MNHEY and SVGAGI. Trimming took off 6 bases at V and 4 bases at J, with 12 bases between the two ends.

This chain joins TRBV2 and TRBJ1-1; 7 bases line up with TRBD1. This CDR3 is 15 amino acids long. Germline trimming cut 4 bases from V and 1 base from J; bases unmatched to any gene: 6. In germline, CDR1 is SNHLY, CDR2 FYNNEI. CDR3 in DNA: TGTGCCAGCAGTGTCGGGGACAGACGGAACACTGAAGCTTTCTTT. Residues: CASSVGDRRNTEAFF.

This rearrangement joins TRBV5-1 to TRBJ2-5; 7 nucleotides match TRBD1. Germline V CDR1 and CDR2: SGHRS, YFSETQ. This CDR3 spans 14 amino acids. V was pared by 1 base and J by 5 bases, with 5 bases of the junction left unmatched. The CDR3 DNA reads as TGCGCCAGCAGCTTGAGACAGGGCGGGGAGACCCAGTACTTC. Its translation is CASSLRQGGETQYF.

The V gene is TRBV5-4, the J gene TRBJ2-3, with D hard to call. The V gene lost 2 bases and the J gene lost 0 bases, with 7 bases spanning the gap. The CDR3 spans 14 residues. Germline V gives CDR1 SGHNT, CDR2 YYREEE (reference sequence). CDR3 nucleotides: TGTGCCAGCAGCTTCCCGGCTAGCACAGATACGCAGTATTTT. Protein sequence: CASSFPASTDTQYF.

The CDR3 here is CASRGSLAKNIQYF. The CDR3 DNA reads TGTGCCAGCAGGGGATCGTTAGCCAAAAACATTCAGTACTTC. The chain recombines TRBV28 with TRBJ2-4; D not certain. V lost 6 bases, J lost 0 bases, and 9 bases lay in between. This CDR3 has 14 amino acids. CDR1 and CDR2 (germline): MDHEN, SYDVKM.

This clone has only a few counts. CDR3 sequence (DNA): TGTGCCAGCAGCGTAGCTGGACAGGGAGGAGGCTACACCTTC. As protein: CASSVAGQGGGYTF. The V and J genes are TRBV9 and TRBJ1-2, with 8 bases matching TRBD1. Germline values: CDR1 SGDLS, CDR2 YYNGEE. The CDR3 contains 14 residues. The V gene end was trimmed by 0 bases and the J gene end by 8 bases; junction bases not matched to a gene: 6.

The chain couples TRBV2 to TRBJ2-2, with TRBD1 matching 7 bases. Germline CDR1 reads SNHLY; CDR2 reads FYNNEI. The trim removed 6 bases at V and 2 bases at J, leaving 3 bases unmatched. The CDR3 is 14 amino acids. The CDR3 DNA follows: TGTGCCAGCAGCGGGGACAGAAACACCGGGGAGCTGTTTTTT. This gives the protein CASSGDRNTGELFF.

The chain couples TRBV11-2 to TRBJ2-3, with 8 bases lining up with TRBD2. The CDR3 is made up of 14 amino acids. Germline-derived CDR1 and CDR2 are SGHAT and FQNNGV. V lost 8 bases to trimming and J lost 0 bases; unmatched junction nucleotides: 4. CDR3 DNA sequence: TGTGCCAGCCGGGGGGGCCCTAGCACAGATACGCAGTATTTT. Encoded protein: CASRGGPSTDTQYF.

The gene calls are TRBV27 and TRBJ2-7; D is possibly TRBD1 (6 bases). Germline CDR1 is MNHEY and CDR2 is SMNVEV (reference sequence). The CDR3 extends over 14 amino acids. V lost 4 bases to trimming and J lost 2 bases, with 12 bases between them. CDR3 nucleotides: TGTGCCAGCAGTTACCATCGGGACACCTACGAGCAGTACTTC. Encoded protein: CASSYHRDTYEQYF.

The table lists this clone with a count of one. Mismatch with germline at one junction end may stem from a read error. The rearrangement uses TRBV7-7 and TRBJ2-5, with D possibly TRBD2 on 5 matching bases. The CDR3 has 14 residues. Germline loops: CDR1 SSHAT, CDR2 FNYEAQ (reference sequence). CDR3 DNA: TGTGCTAGCAGCTTAAGTCGTCTAGCTGAGACCCAGTACTTC. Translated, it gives CASSLSRLAETQYF.

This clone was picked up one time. The CDR3 DNA reads as TGCGCCAGCAGCTTGGACGGGACTACCTACGAGCAGTACTTC. This encodes CASSLDGTTYEQYF. This chain links TRBV5-1 with TRBJ2-7, with 7 bases identical to TRBD2. The CDR3 runs to 14 residues. Per germline, CDR1 SGHRS and CDR2 YFSETQ. V shed 0 bases and J 2 bases; nucleotides not matched to a gene: 2.

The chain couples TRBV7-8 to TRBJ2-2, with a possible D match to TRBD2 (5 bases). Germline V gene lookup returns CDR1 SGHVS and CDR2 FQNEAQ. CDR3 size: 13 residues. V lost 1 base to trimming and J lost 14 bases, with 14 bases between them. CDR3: CASSLEEGRVLFF. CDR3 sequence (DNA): TGTGCCAGCAGCTTAGAAGAGGGAAGGGTCCTGTTTTTT.

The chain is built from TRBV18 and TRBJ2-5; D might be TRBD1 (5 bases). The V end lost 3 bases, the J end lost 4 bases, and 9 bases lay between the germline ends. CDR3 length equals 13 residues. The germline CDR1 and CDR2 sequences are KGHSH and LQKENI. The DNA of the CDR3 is TGTGCCAGCTCACCGGGGCATGGAGAGACCCAGTACTTC. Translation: CASSPGHGETQYF.

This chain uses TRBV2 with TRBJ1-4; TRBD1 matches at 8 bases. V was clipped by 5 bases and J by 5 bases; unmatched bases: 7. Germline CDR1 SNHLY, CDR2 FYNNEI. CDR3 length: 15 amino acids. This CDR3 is CASSFPGQVNEKLFF. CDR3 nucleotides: TGTGCCAGCAGTTTTCCGGGACAGGTGAATGAAAAACTGTTTTTT.

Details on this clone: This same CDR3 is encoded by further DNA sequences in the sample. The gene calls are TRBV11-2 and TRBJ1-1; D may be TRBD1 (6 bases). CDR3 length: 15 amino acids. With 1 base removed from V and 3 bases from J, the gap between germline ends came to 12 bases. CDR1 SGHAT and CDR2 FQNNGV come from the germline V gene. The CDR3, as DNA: TGTGCCAGCAGCTTAGGTCGGGGGCCAGACACTGAAGCTTTCTTT. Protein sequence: CASSLGRGPDTEAFF.

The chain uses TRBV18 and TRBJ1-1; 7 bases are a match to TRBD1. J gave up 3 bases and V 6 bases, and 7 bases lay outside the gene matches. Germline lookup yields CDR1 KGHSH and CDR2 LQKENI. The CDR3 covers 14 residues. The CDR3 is CASSRLDRDTEAFF. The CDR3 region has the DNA TGTGCCAGCTCTCGCCTAGACAGGGACACTGAAGCTTTCTTT.

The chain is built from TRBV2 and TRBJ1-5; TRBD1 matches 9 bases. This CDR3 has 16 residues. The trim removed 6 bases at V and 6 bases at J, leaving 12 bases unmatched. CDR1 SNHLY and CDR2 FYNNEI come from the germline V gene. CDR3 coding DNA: TGTGCCAGCAGCGAACCGGGACAGGGTGGGATTCAGCCCCAGCATTTT. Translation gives CASSEPGQGGIQPQHF.

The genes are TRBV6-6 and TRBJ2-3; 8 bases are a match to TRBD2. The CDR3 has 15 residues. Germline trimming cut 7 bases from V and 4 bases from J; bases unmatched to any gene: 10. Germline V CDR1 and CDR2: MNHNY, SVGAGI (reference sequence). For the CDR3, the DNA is TGTGCCAGCAACCCGAGCGGGAGAGGTGCAGATACGCAGTATTTT. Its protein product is CASNPSGRGADTQYF.

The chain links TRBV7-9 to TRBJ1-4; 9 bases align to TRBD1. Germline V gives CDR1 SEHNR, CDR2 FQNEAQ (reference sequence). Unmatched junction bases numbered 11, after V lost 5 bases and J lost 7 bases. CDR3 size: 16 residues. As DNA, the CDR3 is TGTGCCAGCAGCCCACGAAGGGGGACAGGGTTTGAAAAACTGTTTTTT. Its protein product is CASSPRRGTGFEKLFF. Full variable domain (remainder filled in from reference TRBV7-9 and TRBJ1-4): DTGVSQNPRHKITKRGQNVTFRCDPISEHNRLYWYRQTLGQGPEFLTYFQNEAQLEKSRLLSDRFSAERPKGSFSTLEIQRTEQGDSAMYLCASSPRRGTGFEKLFFGSGTQLSVL.